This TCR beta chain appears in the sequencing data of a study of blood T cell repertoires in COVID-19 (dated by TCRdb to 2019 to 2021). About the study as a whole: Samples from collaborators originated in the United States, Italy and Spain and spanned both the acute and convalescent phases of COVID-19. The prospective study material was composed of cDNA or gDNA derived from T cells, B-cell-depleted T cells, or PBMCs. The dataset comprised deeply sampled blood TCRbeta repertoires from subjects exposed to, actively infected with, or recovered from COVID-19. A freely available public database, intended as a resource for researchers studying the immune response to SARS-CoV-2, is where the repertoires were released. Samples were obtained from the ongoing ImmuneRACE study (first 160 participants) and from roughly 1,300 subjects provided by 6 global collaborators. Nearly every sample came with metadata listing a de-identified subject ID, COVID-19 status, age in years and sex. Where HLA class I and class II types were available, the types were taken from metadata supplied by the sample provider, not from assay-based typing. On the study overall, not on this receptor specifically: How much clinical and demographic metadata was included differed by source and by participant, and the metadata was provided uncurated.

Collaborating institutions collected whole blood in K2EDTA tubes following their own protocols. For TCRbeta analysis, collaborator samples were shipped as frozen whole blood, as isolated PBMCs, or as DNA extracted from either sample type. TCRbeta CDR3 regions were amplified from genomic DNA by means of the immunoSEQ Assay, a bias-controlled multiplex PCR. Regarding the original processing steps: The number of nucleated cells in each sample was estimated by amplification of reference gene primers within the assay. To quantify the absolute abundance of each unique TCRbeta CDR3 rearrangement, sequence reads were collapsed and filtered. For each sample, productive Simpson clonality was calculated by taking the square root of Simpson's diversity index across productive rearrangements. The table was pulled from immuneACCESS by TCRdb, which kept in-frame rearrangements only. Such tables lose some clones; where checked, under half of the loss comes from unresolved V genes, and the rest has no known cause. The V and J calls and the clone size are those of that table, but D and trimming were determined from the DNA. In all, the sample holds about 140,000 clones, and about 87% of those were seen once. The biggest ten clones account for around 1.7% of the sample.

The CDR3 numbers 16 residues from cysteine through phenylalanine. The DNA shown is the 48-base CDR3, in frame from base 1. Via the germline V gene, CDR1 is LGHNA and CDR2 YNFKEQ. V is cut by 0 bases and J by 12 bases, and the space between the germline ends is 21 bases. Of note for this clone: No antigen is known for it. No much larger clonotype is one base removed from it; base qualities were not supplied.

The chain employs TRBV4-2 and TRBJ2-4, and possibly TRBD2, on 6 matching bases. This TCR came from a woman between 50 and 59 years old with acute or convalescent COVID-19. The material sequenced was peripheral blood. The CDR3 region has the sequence CASSQDAGLAGKNQYF. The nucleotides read TGTGCCAGCAGCCAAGATGCAGGATTGGCGGGAAAAAATCAGTACTTC.